This TCR beta chain was recorded in a study of identifying expanded T cells in peripheral blood. Findings and limits, study-wide: Differentially abundant clones: 1 to 1.5 between replicates, roughly 16 at approximately 14 days, 19 to 20 at four.

Note on this clone: Antigen: not known.

Germline V gives CDR1 SGDLS, CDR2 YYNGEE. Trimming shortened V by 0 bases and J by 6 bases, and 13 bases separated the two germline ends. This CDR3 comprises 14 residues. Method: immunoSEQ multiplex PCR; TCRdb's copy keeps in-frame clones and lacks some. This table has tens of thousands of clones, 88% appearing once. The chain has TRBV9 and TRBJ2-7, with D maybe TRBD1 (5 bases). This TCR was recovered from a person aged 18 to 70 in good health. The sample was blood. The CDR3 nucleotides read TGTGCCAGCAGCGTAGCAGGGCTCAACTCCGAGCAGTACTTC. Amino acids: CASSVAGLNSEQYF.